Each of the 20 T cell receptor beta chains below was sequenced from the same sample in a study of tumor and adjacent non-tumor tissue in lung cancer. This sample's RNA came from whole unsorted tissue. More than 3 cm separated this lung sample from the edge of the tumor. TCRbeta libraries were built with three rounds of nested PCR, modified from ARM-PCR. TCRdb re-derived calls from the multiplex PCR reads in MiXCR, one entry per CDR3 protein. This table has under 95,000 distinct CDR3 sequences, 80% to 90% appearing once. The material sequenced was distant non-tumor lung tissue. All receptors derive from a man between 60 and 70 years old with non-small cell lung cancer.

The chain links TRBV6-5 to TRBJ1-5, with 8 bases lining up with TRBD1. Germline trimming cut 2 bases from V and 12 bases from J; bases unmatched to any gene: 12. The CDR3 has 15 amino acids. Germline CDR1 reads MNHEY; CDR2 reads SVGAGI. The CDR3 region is CASSYGGQGSQIQHF. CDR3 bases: TGTGCCAGCAGTTACGGTGGACAGGGTAGTCAGATCCAGCATTTT.

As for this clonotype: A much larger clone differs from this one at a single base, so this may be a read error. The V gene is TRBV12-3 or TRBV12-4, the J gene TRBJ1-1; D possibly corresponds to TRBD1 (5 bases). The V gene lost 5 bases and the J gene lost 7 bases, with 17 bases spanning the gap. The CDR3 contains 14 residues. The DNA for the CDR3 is TGTGCCAGCAGTCCGCAGGGTCGGGCCATTGAAGCTTTCTTT. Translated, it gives CASSPQGRAIEAFF.

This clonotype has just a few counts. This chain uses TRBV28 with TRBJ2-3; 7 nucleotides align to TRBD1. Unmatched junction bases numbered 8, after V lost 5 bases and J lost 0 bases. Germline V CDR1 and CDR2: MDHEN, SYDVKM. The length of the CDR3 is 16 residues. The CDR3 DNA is TGTGCCAGCAGTGACCTAGGGACAGCTAGCACAGATACGCAGTATTTT. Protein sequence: CASSDLGTASTDTQYF.

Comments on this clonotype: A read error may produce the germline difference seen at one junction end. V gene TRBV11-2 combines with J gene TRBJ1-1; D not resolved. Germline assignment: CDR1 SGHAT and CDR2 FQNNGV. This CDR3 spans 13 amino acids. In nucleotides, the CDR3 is TGTGCCAGCAGTTTGGATCTGAACACTGAAGCTTGCTTT. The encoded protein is CASSLDLNTEACF.

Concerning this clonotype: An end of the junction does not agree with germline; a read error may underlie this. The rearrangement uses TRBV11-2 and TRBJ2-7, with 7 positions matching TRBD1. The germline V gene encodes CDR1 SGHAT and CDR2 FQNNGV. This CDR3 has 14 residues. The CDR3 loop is CANSLNRGPYEQYF. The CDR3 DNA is TGTGCCAACAGCTTGAACAGGGGACCCTACGAGCAGTACTTC.

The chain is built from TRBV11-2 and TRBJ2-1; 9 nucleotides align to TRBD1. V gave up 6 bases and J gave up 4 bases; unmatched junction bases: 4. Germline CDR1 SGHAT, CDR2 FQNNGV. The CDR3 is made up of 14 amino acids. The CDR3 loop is CASSLQGAYNEQFF. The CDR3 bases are TGTGCCAGCAGTCTACAGGGGGCTTACAATGAGCAGTTCTTC.

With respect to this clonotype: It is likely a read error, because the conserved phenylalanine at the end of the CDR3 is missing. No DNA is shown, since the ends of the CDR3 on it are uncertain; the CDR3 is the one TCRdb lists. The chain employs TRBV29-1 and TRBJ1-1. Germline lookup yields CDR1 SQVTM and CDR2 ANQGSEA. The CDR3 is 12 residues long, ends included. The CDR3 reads CSVEGGSAEDFI.

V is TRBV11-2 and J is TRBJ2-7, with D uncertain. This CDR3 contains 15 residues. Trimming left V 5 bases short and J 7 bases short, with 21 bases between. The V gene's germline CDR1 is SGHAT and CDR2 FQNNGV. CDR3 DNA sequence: TGTGCCAGCAGCCAAGACATGTCCCCCCTCTATGAGCAGTACTTC. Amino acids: CASSQDMSPLYEQYF.

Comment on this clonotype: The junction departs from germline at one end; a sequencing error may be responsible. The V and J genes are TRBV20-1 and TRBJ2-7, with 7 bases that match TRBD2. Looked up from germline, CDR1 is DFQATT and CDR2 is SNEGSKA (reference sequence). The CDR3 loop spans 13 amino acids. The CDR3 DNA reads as TGCAGAGCTAGCGGCCAGCCAATCTACGAGCAGTACTTC. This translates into CRASGQPIYEQYF.

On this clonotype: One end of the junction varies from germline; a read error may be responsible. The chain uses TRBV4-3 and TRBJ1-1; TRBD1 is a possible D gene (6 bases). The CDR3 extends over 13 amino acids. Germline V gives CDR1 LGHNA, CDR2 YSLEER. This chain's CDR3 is CTRGTGSNTEAFF. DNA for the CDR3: TGCACCAGAGGTACAGGGTCGAACACTGAAGCTTTCTTT.

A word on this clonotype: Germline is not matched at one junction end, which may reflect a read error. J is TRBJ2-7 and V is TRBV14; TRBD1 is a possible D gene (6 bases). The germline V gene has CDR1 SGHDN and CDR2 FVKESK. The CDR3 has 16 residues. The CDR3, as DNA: TGTGCCAGCAGCCATTCTTGGGGGCCGAGCTCCTACGAGCAATACTTC. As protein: CASSHSWGPSSYEQYF.

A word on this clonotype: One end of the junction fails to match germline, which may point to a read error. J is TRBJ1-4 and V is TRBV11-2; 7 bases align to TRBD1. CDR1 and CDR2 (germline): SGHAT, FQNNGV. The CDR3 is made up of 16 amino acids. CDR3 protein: CASSQAQGFYYEKLLF. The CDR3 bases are TGTGCCAGTAGCCAGGCACAGGGGTTTTATTATGAAAAACTGCTTTTT.

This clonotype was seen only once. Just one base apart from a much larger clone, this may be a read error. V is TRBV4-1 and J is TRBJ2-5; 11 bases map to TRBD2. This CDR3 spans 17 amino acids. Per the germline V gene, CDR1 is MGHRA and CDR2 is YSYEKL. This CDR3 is CGSSQETSGSWEETQYF. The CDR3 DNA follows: TGCGGCAGCAGCCAAGAAACTAGCGGGAGTTGGGAAGAGACCCAGTACTTC.

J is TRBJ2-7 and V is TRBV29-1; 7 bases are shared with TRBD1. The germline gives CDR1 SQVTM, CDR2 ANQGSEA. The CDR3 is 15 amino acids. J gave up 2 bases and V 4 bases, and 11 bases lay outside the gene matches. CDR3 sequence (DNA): TGCAGCGTTGTCCGGGACAGAGTTTTAACCTACGAGCAGTACTTC. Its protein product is CSVVRDRVLTYEQYF.

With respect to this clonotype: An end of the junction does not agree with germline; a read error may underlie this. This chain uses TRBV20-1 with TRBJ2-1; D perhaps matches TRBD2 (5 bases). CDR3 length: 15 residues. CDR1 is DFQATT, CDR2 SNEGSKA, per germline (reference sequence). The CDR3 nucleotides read TGCAATGCTAGAGAGGGTAGCAGGAGGAGCAATGAGCAGTTCTTC. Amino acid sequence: CNAREGSRRSNEQFF.

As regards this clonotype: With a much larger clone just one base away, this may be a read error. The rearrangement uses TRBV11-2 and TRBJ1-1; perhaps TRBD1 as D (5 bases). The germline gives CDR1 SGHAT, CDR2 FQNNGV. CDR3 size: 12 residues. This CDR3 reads CASSELGTDAFF. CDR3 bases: TGTGCCAGCAGCGAGCTGGGGACTGATGCTTTCTTT.

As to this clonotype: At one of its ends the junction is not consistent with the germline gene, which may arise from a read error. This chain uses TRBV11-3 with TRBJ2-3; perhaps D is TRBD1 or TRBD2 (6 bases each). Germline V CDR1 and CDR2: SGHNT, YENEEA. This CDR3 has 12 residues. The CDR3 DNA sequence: TGTGCCATCAGCTTAAGGGGGGCCAGTTGGTATTTT. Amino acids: CAISLRGASWYF.

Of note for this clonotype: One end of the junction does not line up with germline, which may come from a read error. The CDR3 bases are TGTGCCAGCAATTTCTACGGGGAGTTGTTTTTT. It codes for CASNFYGELFF. The V and J genes are TRBV12-3 or TRBV12-4 and TRBJ2-2, with a tentative D call TRBD2 (5 bases). This CDR3 is 11 amino acids long.

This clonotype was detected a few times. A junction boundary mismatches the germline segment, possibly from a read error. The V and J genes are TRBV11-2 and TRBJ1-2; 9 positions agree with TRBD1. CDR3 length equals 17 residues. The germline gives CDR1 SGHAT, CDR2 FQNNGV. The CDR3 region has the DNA TGTGCCAGCAGCCCTGCGGCGGGACAGGGCTTCAACTATGGCTACATCTTC. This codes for CASSPAAGQGFNYGYIF. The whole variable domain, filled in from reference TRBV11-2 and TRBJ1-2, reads EAGVAQSPRYKIIEKRQSVAFWCNPISGHATLYWYQQILGQGPKLLIQFQNNGVVDDSQLPKDRFSAERLKGVDSTLKIQPAKLEDSAVYLCASSPAAGQGFNYGYIFGSGTRLTVV.

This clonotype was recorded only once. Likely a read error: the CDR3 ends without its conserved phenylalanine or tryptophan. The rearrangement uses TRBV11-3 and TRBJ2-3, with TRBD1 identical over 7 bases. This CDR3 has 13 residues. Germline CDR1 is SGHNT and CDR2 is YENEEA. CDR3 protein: CAISFEGADMQYL. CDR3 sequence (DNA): TGTGCCATCAGCTTTGAGGGGGCAGATATGCAGTATTTG.